Included here is one T cell receptor beta chain sequence, with context. This sample is drawn from a study of shared clonotypes between healthy human individuals. The assay was immunoSEQ multiplex PCR, and TCRdb's table has in-frame clones only and misses some. Of some 1,600,000 clones listed, 95% to 99% are singletons. Germline V CDR1 and CDR2: MDHEN, SYDVKM. This CDR3 contains 16 residues. The germline V and J ends were trimmed by 5 bases and 3 bases, with 18 bases remaining between them. The V gene is TRBV28, the J gene TRBJ2-3; perhaps TRBD2 as D (5 bases). This TCR came from a young man in good health. The sequenced material came from naive CD4+ T cells sorted from blood. Subset of the sample: CD45RA+ positively selected. DNA of the CDR3: TGTGCCAGCAGTCCAGGACCCCAAGGAGGTACAGATACGCAGTATTTT. Translating gives CASSPGPQGGTDTQYF.